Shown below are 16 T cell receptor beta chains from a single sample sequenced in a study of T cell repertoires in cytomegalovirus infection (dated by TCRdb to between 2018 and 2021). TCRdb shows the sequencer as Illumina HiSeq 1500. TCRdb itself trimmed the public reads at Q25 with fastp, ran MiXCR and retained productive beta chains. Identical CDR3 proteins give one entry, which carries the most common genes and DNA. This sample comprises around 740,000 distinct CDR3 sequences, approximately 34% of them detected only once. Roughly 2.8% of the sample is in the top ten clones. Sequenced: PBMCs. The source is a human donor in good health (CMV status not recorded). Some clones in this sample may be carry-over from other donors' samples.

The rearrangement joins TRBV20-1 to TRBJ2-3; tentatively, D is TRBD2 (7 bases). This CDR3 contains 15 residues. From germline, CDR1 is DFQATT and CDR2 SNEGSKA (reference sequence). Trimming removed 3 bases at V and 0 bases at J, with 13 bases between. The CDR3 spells CSARGGPYSTDTQYF. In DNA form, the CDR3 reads TGCAGTGCTAGGGGGGGGCCCTATAGCACAGATACGCAGTATTTT.

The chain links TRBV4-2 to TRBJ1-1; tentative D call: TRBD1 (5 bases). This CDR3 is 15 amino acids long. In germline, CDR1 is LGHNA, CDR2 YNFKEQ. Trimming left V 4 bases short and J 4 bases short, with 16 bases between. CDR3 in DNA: TGTGCCAGCAGCCCACTGACAGAGATGGGCACTGAAGCTTTCTTT. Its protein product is CASSPLTEMGTEAFF.

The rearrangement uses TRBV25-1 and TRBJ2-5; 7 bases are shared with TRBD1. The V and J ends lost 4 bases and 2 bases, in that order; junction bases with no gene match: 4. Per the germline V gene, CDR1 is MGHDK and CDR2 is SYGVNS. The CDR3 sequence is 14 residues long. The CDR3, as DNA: TGTGCCAGCAGTGCCCCGGGACAGCAAGAGACCCAGTACTTC. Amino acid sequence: CASSAPGQQETQYF.

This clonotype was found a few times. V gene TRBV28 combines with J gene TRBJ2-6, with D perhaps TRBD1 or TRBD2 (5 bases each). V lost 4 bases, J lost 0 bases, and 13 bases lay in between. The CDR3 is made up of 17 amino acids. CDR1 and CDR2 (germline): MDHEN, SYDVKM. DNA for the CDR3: TGTGCCAGCAGTTCTTGGGACGCACGCTCTGGGGCCAACGTCCTGACTTTC. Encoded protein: CASSSWDARSGANVLTF.

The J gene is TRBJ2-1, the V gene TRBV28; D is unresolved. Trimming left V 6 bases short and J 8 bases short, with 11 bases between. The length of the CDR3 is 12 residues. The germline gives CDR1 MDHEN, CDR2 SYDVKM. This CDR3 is CASSTLKHEQFF. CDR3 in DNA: TGTGCCAGCAGCACCCTTAAGCATGAGCAGTTCTTC.

The CDR3 region has the DNA TGTGCCAGCAGGTGGTCGGGGACTAGCTCCTACGAGCAGTACTTC. Translating it yields CASRWSGTSSYEQYF. The rearrangement joins TRBV7-2 to TRBJ2-7; 8 bases are shared with TRBD2. The CDR3 is made up of 15 amino acids. Germline loops: CDR1 SGHTA, CDR2 FQGNSA. V shed 6 bases and J 0 bases; nucleotides not matched to a gene: 7.

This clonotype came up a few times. The CDR3 sequence: CASSDPGLTYEQYF. CDR3 bases: TGTGCCAGCAGTGATCCGGGACTAACATACGAGCAGTACTTC. The gene calls are TRBV28 and TRBJ2-7; 7 bases map to TRBD2. V lost 5 bases to trimming and J lost 4 bases; unmatched junction nucleotides: 8. The CDR3 consists of 14 residues. Germline V gives CDR1 MDHEN, CDR2 SYDVKM.

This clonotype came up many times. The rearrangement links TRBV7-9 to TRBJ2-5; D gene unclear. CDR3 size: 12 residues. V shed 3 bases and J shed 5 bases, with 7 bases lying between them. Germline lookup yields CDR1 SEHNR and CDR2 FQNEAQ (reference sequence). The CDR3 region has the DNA TGTGCCAGCAGCTTCCTTCGGGAGACCCAGTACTTC. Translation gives CASSFLRETQYF.

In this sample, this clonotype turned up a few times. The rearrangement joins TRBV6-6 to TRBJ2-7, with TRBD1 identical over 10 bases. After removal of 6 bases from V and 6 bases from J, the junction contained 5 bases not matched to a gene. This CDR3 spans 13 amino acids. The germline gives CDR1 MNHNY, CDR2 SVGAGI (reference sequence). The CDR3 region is CASRGQGYGEQYF. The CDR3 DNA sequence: TGTGCCAGCAGGGGACAGGGGTATGGCGAGCAGTACTTC.

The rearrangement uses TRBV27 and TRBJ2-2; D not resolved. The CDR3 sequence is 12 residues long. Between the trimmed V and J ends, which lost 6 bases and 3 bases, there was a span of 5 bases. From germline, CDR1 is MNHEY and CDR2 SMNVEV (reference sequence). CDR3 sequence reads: CASRADTGELFF. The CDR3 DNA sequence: TGTGCCAGCAGGGCAGACACCGGGGAGCTGTTTTTT.

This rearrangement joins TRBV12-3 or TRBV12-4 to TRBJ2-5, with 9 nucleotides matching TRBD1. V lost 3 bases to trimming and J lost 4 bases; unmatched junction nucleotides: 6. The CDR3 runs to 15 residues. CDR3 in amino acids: CASSLMTGGRETQYF. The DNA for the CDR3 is TGTGCCAGCAGTTTGATGACAGGGGGGAGAGAGACCCAGTACTTC.

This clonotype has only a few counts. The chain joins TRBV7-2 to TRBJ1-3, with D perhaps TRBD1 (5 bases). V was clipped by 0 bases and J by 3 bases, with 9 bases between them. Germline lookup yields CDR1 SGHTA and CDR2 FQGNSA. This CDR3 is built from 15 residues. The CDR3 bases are TGTGCCAGCAGCTTAGCAGGGGCTCGTGGAAACACCATATATTTT. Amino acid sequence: CASSLAGARGNTIYF.

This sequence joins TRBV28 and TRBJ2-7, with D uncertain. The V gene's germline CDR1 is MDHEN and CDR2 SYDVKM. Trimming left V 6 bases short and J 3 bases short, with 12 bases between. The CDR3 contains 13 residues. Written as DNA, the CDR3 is TGTGCCAGCAGCGCCTTCGAGGTCTACGAGCAGTACTTC. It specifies CASSAFEVYEQYF.

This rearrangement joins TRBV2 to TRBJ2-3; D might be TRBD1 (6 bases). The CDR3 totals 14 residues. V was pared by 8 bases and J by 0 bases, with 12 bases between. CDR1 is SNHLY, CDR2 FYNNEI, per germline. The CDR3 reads CASLWTESTDTQYF. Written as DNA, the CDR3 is TGTGCCAGCCTCTGGACAGAAAGCACAGATACGCAGTATTTT.

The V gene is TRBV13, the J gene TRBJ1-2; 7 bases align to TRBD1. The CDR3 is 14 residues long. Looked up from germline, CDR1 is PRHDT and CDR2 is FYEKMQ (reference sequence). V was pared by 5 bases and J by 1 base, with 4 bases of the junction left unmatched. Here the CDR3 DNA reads TGTGCCAGCAGCGGGGGACAGATTAACTATGGCTACACCTTC. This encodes CASSGGQINYGYTF.

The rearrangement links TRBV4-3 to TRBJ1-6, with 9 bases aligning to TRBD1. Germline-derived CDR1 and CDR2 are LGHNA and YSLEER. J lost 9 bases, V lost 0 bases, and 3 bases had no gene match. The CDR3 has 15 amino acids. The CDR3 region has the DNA TGCGCCAGCAGCCAAGATACAGGGGGCCGTTCACCCCTCCACTTT. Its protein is CASSQDTGGRSPLHF.